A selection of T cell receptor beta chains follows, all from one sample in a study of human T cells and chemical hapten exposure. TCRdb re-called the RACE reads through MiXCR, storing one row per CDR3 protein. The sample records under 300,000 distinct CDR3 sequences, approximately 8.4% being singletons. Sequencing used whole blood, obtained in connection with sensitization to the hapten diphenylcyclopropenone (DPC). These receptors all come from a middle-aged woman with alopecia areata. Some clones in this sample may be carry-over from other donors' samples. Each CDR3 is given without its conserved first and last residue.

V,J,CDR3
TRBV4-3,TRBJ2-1,ASSQDRLPIPPHNEQF
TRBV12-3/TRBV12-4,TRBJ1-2,ASSLQGDYGYT
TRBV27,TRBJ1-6,ASSLTQGAPRNSPLH
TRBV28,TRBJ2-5,ASSPLAGGASTQY
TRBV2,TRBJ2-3,AGRTLNGGTDTQY
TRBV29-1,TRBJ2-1,SAREGEQF
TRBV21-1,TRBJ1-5,ASSTGSNQPQH
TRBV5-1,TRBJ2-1,ASSNQGTSNEQF
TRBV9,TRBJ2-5,ASSAGLVNQETQY
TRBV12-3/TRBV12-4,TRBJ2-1,ASSLAFGLAGGIEQF
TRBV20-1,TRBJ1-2,SARETGHGYT
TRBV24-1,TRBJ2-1,ATSYRRQGLNEQF
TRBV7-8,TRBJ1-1,ASSPIGQGAKNTEAF
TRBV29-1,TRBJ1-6,SVAHTYNSPLH
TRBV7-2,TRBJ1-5,ASSSRSNQPQH
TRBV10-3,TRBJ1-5,AISDRGAQPQH
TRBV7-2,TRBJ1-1,ASSPRDSGEAF
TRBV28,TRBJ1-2,ASSFITGGPNYGYT
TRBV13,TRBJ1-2,ASSRIWAQRGINYGYT
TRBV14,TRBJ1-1,ASSRQQNTEAF
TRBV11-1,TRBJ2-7,ASSIDRSSYEQY
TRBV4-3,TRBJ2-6,ASSQDAGSGANVLT
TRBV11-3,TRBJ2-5,ASSLREWETQY
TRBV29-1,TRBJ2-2,SVTLRDRVTGELF
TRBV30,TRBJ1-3,AWSRGGGGNTIY
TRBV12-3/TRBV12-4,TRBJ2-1,ASSSLLAGLGEQF
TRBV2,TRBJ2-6,ASSVRGFGANVLT
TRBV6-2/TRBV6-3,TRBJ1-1,ASRQSPNTEAF
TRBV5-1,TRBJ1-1,ASSWTGENTEAF
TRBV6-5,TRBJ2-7,ASSSNLDLREQY
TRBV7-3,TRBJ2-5,ASSLSPQETQY
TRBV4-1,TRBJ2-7,ASSQDRLAGTEQY
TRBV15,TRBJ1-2,ATSSSRAGGYT
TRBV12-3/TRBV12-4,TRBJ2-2,ASRNPGTLTGELF
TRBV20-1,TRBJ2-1,SASSLAGAPVNEQF
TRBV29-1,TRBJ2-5,SVPVDRGGGKETQY
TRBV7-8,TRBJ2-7,ASSLFVRQPYEQY
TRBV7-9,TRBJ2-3,ASQSTTDTQY
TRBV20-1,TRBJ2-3,SANTRLARRTDTQY
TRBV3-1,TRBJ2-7,ASSGDTGSYEQY
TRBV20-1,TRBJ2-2,SAPAGQNTGELF
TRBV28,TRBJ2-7,ASARTSYEQY
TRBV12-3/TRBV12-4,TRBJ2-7,ASSPSGQPREQY
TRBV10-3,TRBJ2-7,AISEGISGRARSGYEQY
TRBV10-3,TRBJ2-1,AISESALTSGPEQF
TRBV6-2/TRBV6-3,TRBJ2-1,ASSSPGQGLNEQF
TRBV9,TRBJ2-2,ASSVSGRTGELF
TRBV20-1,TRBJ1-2,SATPTGGGYGYT
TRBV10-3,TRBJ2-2,ATGLAGDIGELF
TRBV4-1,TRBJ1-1,ATGQGATEAF
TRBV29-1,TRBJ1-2,SVDRPVHGYT
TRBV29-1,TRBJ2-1,SVAGLVSNEQF
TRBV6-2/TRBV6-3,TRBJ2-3,ASSYDAGDTDTQY
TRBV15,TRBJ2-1,ATSRDRGDRVSYNEQF
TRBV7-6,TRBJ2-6,ASSPVGHSGANVLT